Listed below are T cell receptor beta chains from one sample, sequenced in a study of blood T cells in healthy people across ages. TCRdb analysed the 5' RACE reads with MiXCR anew, one entry per CDR3 protein. The sample lists roughly 680,000 distinct CDR3 sequences; around 52% were seen once. Sequenced input: blood. Receptors were obtained from an elderly woman in good health. Each CDR3 is given with its conserved first and last residue. For some rows the clone size is stated as once, few or many, or as a class when expanded; others skip it.

j_call clone_size v_call cdr3_aa
TRBJ2-7 many TRBV27 CASKKGVGSYEQYF
TRBJ2-3 NA TRBV7-2 CASSFRHQDTQYF
TRBJ2-7 NA TRBV6-1 CASSGLAGGPSSYEQYF
TRBJ2-3 NA TRBV5-1 CASSWGTDSTDTQYF
TRBJ2-3 once TRBV5-1 CASSLGDYRGSYAYF
TRBJ2-1 many TRBV25-1 CASRDQEKYREQFF
NA NA TRBV9 CASSSTSGGQRYEQFF
TRBJ1-4 NA TRBV29-1 CSVDLQGSEKLFF
TRBJ1-1 NA TRBV9 CASSSAARVSAEAFF
TRBJ1-1 NA TRBV6-5 CASCRDRSNTEAFF
TRBJ1-5 medium-sized TRBV24-1 CASPEANQPQHF
NA NA TRBV25-1 CASSDRDRGREQYF
TRBJ1-2 once TRBV7-2 CASSPGRGVYYGYTF
TRBJ2-7 many TRBV29-1 CSVCIPGLAGKYEQYF
TRBJ1-4 NA TRBV5-1 CASSLVAREKEKLFF
TRBJ1-1 once TRBV7-9 CASSLKGGGTEAFF
TRBJ1-5 many TRBV5-8 CASSSWTGANSNQPQHF
TRBJ2-7 many TRBV28 CASSSTGSGSSYEQYF
TRBJ1-5 few TRBV4-1 CASSQEGLTTGSQPQHF
TRBJ1-1 many TRBV29-1 CSVDRGLWNTEAFF
TRBJ2-1 NA TRBV7-2 CASGGLRRNEQFF
TRBJ2-4 NA TRBV7-2 CASSPIRAGDNIQYF
TRBJ2-3 many TRBV29-1 CSVGQLATDTQYF